This TCR beta chain was sequenced in a study of CD4 T cells in relation to SARS-CoV-2 and coronaviruses (dated by TCRdb to the early 2020s). The study in broad terms: In the ViraFEST assay, PBMCs were grown with antigen for 10 to 11 days, and TCR beta CDR3s were then sequenced to identify antigen-specific clonal expansions. An HIV-1 Nef peptide pool or a culture without peptide was used as the negative reference condition. Using patient-derived lymphoblastoid cell lines, the shared crossreactive spike epitopes were mapped to their HLA restriction. The study assessed, at the TCR clonotype level, memory CD4+ T cell crossreactivity between SARS-CoV-2 and common cold coronavirus spike proteins. The Adaptive Biotechnologies TCR-sequencing kit was used to sequence samples from a few pre-COVID donors and the naive versus memory experiments, while other data came from Illumina-based sequencing. Expansion assays from other donors in the study were sequenced with a different, Illumina-based TCR-beta assay.

Libraries came from the immunoSEQ multiplex PCR assay. For the original study's pipeline: During preprocessing, nonproductive sequences were removed, as were CDR3s that did not start with C, did not end with F or W, or were shorter than 7 amino acids. The MANAFEST web app was used to call antigen-specific clonotypes on the basis of expansion compared with the reference and with other culture wells. A clone counted as positive if significantly expanded in 2 of 3 replicate wells versus the reference culture at FDR below 0.05. For a clone to be considered positive, significant expansion relative to all other tandem wells and an odds ratio above 5 were also required. CDR3 homology was measured as pairwise Levenshtein distance, computed with the stringdist R package after trimming three terminal residues from each end. TCRdb obtained this table from immuneACCESS and retained in-frame rearrangements with V and J assigned. These tables miss some clones; where compared with another copy, unresolved V genes account for less than half of the shortfall, and the remainder is unexplained. The DNA was the basis for D and trimming; V, J and clone size are from that table. The sample includes more than 20,000 clones, with under 85% observed a single time. The ten largest clones take up approximately 16% of the sample.

Results the study describes overall, beyond this receptor: Because no donor provided both pre-pandemic and post-infection samples, tracing the source of pre-existing responses was limited. Roughly 60% of donors had memory CD4+ clonotypes that crossrecognized SARS-CoV-2 and at least one common cold coronavirus spike. Crossreactive clones showed significantly weaker SARS-CoV-2-driven expansion than monoreactive clones, consistent with antigenic imprinting. Since the crossreactivity analysis centred on spike protein, crossreactivity against other viral proteins was not assessed. Small numbers of patients and of tested TCRs were a limitation of the study.

The CDR3 has 17 amino acids, counting the end cysteine and phenylalanine. The kept DNA is CDR3 alone, 51 bases in frame from the first base. The junction shows trimming of 6 bases on V and 5 bases on J, and the gene matches do not reach 14 bases of it. Sequences ENHRY (CDR1) and SYGVKD (CDR2) are obtained from the germline V gene. CD4+ T cells from unexposed donors were collected before the COVID-19 pandemic (2011-2018). The EasySep CD4+ T cell isolation kit was used to isolate CD4+ T cells once the cultures had run for roughly 9 days. As far as cell numbers permitted, CD4+ T cells from unexposed donors were tested for reactivity against SARS-CoV-2 S and N as well as four spike pools from common cold coronaviruses. Roughly 1.9 million PBMCs per well were cultured in IMDM with about 5% human AB serum and approximately 10 IU/ml IL-2. Half of the culture medium was replaced with fresh IL-2-containing medium on days 3 and 7. In general, triplicate replicate wells were used for every peptide culture condition. The leukapheresis product for the unexposed donors was obtained through commercial purchase. PBMCs were isolated from leukapheresis product or whole blood by Ficoll-Paque PLUS gradient centrifugation. PBMCs were either used fresh in the expansion assay or cryopreserved at -140 degrees C. The QIAamp Micro DNA Kit was used to extract genomic DNA from the CD4+ T cells.

A note on this clone: No antigen is known for it. One base away there is no much larger clone; base qualities are not given.

The TCR sequence derives from a human donor in good health. Sequencing used CD4+ T cells from PBMCs, cultured in vitro. The chain uses TRBV10-3 and TRBJ2-2; 8 nucleotides in the junction match TRBD2. The CDR3 corresponds to CAIRLSGSAYGTGELFF. The nucleotides read TGTGCCATCAGACTAAGCGGGAGCGCTTATGGAACCGGGGAGCTGTTTTTT.